The 3 T cell receptor beta chains below all came from one sample that was sequenced in a study of cytomegalovirus exposure and HLA in healthy donors. PCR employed 60 Vbeta and 13 Jbeta primers. Only in-frame clones appear in the TCRdb table, and some are missing; sequencing was by immunoSEQ multiplex PCR. Of 100,000 to 150,000 clones in the sample, more than 70% were seen once. Sequenced sample: PBMCs. The receptor set was obtained from a man in his forties or fifties in good health and CMV-seropositive.

In its sample, this clone was seen a few times. The chain combines TRBV6-1 with TRBJ1-1; 7 positions match TRBD1. The germline V gene has CDR1 MNHNS and CDR2 SASEGT. The CDR3 is 14 residues long. Unmatched junction bases numbered 7, after V lost 6 bases and J lost 3 bases. CDR3 protein: CASRQGGADTEAFF. For the CDR3, the DNA is TGTGCCAGCAGACAAGGGGGCGCGGACACTGAAGCTTTCTTT.

This clone occurred once. V and J are TRBV6-6 and TRBJ2-5; 10 nucleotides agree with TRBD1. Germline CDR1 and CDR2: MNHNY and SVGAGI (reference sequence). J was trimmed by 5 bases and V by 5 bases; bases with no gene match: 11. CDR3 length equals 16 residues. In DNA, the CDR3 is TGTGCCAGCAGTGCGATGGGACAGGGGTGGGGGGAGACCCAGTACTTC. This gives the protein CASSAMGQGWGETQYF.

The chain recombines TRBV6-1 with TRBJ1-5, with D possibly TRBD1 on 5 matching bases. The CDR3 sequence is 14 residues long. V was cut by 5 bases and J by 4 bases, with 12 bases left in between. CDR1 is MNHNS, CDR2 SASEGT, per germline. As DNA, the CDR3 is TGTGCCAGCAGTTCGGGGGGGACGAATCAGCCCCAGCATTTT. Translating gives CASSSGGTNQPQHF.